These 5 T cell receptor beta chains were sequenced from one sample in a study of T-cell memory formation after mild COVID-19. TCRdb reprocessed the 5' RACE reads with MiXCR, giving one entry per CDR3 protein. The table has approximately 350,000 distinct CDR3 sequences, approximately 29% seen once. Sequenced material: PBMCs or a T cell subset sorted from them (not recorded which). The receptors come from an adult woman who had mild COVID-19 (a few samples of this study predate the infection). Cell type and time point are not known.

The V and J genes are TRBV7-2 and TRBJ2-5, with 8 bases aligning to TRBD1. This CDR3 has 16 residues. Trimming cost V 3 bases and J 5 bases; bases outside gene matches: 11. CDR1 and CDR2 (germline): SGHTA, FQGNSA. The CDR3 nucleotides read TGTGCCAGCAGCTTTGAACTTGGACAGGGCGCGGAGACCCAGTACTTC. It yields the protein CASSFELGQGAETQYF. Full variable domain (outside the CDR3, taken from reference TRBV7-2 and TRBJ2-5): GAGVSQSPSNKVTEKGKDVELRCDPISGHTALYWYRQSLGQGLEFLIYFQGNSAPDKSGLPSDRFSAERTGGSVSTLTIQRTQQEDSAVYLCASSFELGQGAETQYFGPGTRLLVL.

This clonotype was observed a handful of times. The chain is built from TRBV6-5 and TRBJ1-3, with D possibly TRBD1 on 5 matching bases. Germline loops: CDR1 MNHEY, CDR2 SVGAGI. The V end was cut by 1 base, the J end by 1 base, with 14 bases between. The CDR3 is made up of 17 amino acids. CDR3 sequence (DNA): TGTGCCAGCAGTTACTTAGCAGGGACTGCATCTGGAAACACCATATATTTT. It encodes CASSYLAGTASGNTIYF.

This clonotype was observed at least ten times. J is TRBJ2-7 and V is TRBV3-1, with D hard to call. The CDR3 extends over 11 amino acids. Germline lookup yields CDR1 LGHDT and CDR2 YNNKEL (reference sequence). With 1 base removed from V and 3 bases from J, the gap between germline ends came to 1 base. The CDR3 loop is CASSQGYEQYF. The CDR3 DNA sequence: TGTGCCAGCAGCCAAGGCTACGAGCAGTACTTC.

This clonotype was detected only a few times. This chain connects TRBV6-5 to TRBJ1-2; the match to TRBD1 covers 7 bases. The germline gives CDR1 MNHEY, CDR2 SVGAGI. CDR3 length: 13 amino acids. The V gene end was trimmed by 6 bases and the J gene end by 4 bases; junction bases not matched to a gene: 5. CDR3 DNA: TGTGCCAGCAGCCAGACAGGGTCCTATGGCTACACCTTC. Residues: CASSQTGSYGYTF.

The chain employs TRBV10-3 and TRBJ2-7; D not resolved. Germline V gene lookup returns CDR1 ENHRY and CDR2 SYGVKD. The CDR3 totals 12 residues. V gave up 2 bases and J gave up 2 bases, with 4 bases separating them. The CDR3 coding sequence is TGTGCCATCAGTGAGGGCACCTACGAGCAGTACTTC. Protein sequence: CAISEGTYEQYF.